Listed here are 30 T cell receptor beta chains from one sample, sequenced in a study of regulatory T cells in long-lasting Graves disease. This sample's time point: newly diagnosed GD, antithyroid drugs for less than 3 months. The TCR library was prepared using RNA isolated from PBMCs. Arm-PCR of CDR3 regions with iRepertoire HTBI primers generated TCR beta libraries. Each CDR3 protein is one row after TCRdb ran MiXCR on the multiplex PCR reads. This table holds about 500,000 distinct CDR3 sequences, around 15% found once. These records were also assigned to another study, of T cells in Graves' hyperthyroidism and ophthalmopathy.

Material: peripheral blood mononuclear cells (PBMCs), obtained at new diagnosis, from a patient treated with antithyroid drugs. Receptors were obtained from a man aged 35 to 55 with Graves disease.

This clonotype was counted many times. This CDR3 reads CSAQTSGRWTGELFF. Written as DNA, the CDR3 is TGCAGTGCTCAGACTAGCGGGAGATGGACCGGGGAGCTGTTTTTT. This chain joins TRBV20-1 and TRBJ2-2; 12 bases align to TRBD2. Trimming at V came to 5 bases and at J to 5 bases, leaving 6 bases not matched to a gene. From germline, CDR1 is DFQATT and CDR2 SNEGSKA (reference sequence). This CDR3 is 15 amino acids long.

This clonotype was seen at least ten times. The chain has TRBV24-1 and TRBJ1-1; D is perhaps TRBD1 (6 bases). The CDR3 contains 14 residues. Germline loops: CDR1 KGHDR, CDR2 SFDVKD. Trimming took off 0 bases at V and 8 bases at J, with 12 bases between the two ends. DNA for the CDR3: TGTGCCACCAGTGATTTGTCAGGGGCGCGGGAAGCTTTCTTT. As protein: CATSDLSGAREAFF.

This chain links TRBV19 with TRBJ1-1, with D perhaps TRBD1 (5 bases). Germline values: CDR1 LNHDA, CDR2 SQIVND (reference sequence). CDR3 length: 13 residues. Trimming shortened V by 1 base and J by 7 bases, and 10 bases separated the two germline ends. CDR3 nucleotide sequence: TGTGCCAGTAGTATAGCAGGGATGGGTGAAGCTTTCTTT. Translating gives CASSIAGMGEAFF.

The chain is built from TRBV29-1 and TRBJ2-1; TRBD1 agrees at 10 bases. CDR1 is SQVTM, CDR2 ANQGSEA, per germline. This CDR3 is built from 15 residues. Trimming removed 6 bases from V and 0 bases from J; junction bases left unmatched: 5. The CDR3 sequence is CSVPGTGASYNEQFF. CDR3 nucleotides: TGCAGCGTGCCCGGGACAGGGGCCTCCTACAATGAGCAGTTCTTC.

Worth noting for this clonotype: With a much larger clone just one base away, this may be a read error. The CDR3 here is CATEWRIVKNIQYF. DNA of the CDR3: TGTGCCACCGAGTGGAGGATAGTCAAAAACATTCAGTACTTC. The rearrangement uses TRBV13 and TRBJ2-4; tentative D call: TRBD2 (5 bases). Germline CDR1 reads PRHDT; CDR2 reads FYEKMQ (reference sequence). CDR3 size: 14 residues. Trimming shortened V by 10 bases and J by 3 bases, and 16 bases separated the two germline ends.

Only a few counts were recorded for this clonotype. The rearrangement uses TRBV6-2 or TRBV6-3 and TRBJ2-1; possibly TRBD2 for D (6 bases). CDR1 and CDR2 (germline): MNHEY, SVGEGT. V was shortened by 6 bases and J by 4 bases, with 19 bases between the two germline ends. The CDR3 consists of 16 residues. In DNA form, the CDR3 reads TGTGCCAGCAGAACTCAGACTAGTGGGAGATACAATGAGCAGTTCTTC. Translation: CASRTQTSGRYNEQFF.

With regard to this clonotype: A much more abundant neighbour one base away suggests this may be a read error. CDR3 sequence: CASSETRGTGEPFF. CDR3 bases: TGTGCCAGCAGTGAGACCCGGGGGACCGGGGAGCCGTTTTTT. The V gene is TRBV2, the J gene TRBJ2-2; TRBD2 is a possible D gene (6 bases). Per germline, CDR1 SNHLY and CDR2 FYNNEI. The CDR3 has 14 amino acids.

The sample holds many counts of this clonotype. The chain carries TRBV20-1 and TRBJ2-7; 9 nucleotides line up with TRBD2. The CDR3 runs to 14 residues. The V gene end was trimmed by 6 bases and the J gene end by 5 bases; junction bases not matched to a gene: 11. Germline V CDR1 and CDR2: DFQATT, SNEGSKA (reference sequence). CDR3 sequence: CSAESGRSLDEQYF. CDR3 nucleotides: TGCAGTGCAGAGAGCGGGAGGTCTCTCGACGAGCAGTACTTC.

As regards this clonotype: This may arise from a read error, as a much more abundant clone is one base away. This chain connects TRBV24-1 to TRBJ2-7, with TRBD2 matching over 9 bases. This CDR3 region has 15 residues. With 2 bases clipped from V and 2 bases from J, the junction kept 3 bases outside the gene matches. Germline V gene sequence: CDR1 KGHDR, CDR2 SFDVKD. CDR3: CATSDSGTSPYEQYF. The CDR3 bases are TGTGCCACCAGTGATTCCGGGACTAGCCCCTACGAGCAGTACTTC.

Of note for this clonotype: A clone one base away is much larger, so this may be a read error. J is TRBJ2-2 and V is TRBV6-2 or TRBV6-3, with TRBD1 identical over 9 bases. V shed 4 bases, J shed 3 bases, and the junction held 9 bases outside the gene matches. Germline V gene sequence: CDR1 MNHEY, CDR2 SVGEGT. The CDR3 consists of 17 residues. CDR3 region: CASSCSKGTGHTGELFF. The CDR3, as DNA: TGTGCCAGCAGTTGCTCGAAGGGGACAGGGCACACCGGGGAGCTGTTTTTT.

About this clonotype: Since a much larger clone is just one base distant, this may be a read error. The chain joins TRBV6-2 or TRBV6-3 to TRBJ2-3; 9 bases fit TRBD2. V lost 5 bases and J lost 6; bases outside the gene matches: 15. The germline V gene has CDR1 MNHEY and CDR2 SVGEGT. The CDR3 length is 17 residues. CDR3 residues: CASSGAAAGGPQDTQYF. In nucleotides, the CDR3 is TGTGCCAGCAGTGGAGCGGCTGCGGGAGGGCCTCAGGATACGCAGTATTTT.

In its sample, this clonotype was seen a few times. The gene calls are TRBV4-1 and TRBJ1-1, with a weak D call TRBD1 (6 bases). Between the trimmed V and J ends, which lost 2 bases and 1 base, there was a span of 11 bases. The CDR3 contains 15 residues. CDR1 is MGHRA and CDR2 is YSYEKL in the germline V gene. CDR3 DNA: TGCGCCAGCAGCCAACCTAGGACAGCGAACACTGAAGCTTTCTTT. The encoded protein is CASSQPRTANTEAFF.

The chain uses TRBV12-3 or TRBV12-4 and TRBJ2-7, with TRBD2 matching over 10 bases. This CDR3 comprises 15 residues. Trimming removed 2 bases from V and 2 bases from J; junction bases left unmatched: 3. The CDR3 here is CASSLRLAGAYEQYF. The DNA for the CDR3 is TGTGCCAGCAGTTTACGGCTAGCGGGAGCCTACGAGCAGTACTTC.

In its sample, this clonotype was seen many times. V gene TRBV20-1 combines with J gene TRBJ1-5; D is unresolved. Germline lookup yields CDR1 DFQATT and CDR2 SNEGSKA (reference sequence). The CDR3 length is 14 residues. Trimming cost V 2 bases and J 6 bases, with 14 bases left between them. CDR3 sequence: CSARPISFGQPQHF. The CDR3 DNA sequence: TGCAGTGCTAGACCGATAAGTTTTGGTCAGCCCCAGCATTTT.

This clonotype appeared many times. The V gene is TRBV15, the J gene TRBJ1-1; TRBD1 might be the D (5 bases). V shed 2 bases and J shed 5 bases, with 12 bases lying between them. This CDR3 is 14 amino acids long. Germline loops: CDR1 LNHNV, CDR2 YYDKDF (reference sequence). The chain's CDR3 is CATSRQGLLTEAFF. CDR3 DNA sequence: TGTGCCACCAGCAGACAGGGTCTACTAACTGAAGCTTTCTTT. Full variable domain (missing parts from reference TRBV15 and TRBJ1-1): DAMVIQNPRYQVTQFGKPVTLSCSQTLNHNVMYWYQQKSSQAPKLLFHYYDKDFNNEADTPDNFQSRRPNTSFCFLDIRSPGLGDTAMYLCATSRQGLLTEAFFGQGTRLTVV.

In its sample, this clonotype was seen many times. V and J are TRBV15 and TRBJ2-2; 9 bases line up with TRBD2. This CDR3 has 16 amino acids. Germline values: CDR1 LNHNV, CDR2 YYDKDF (reference sequence). V lost 5 bases to trimming and J lost 6 bases; unmatched junction nucleotides: 10. The CDR3 reads CATSRRSGSAAGELFF. CDR3 nucleotide sequence: TGTGCCACCAGCCGTCGTAGCGGGAGCGCGGCCGGGGAGCTGTTTTTT. The full variable domain, rest sourced from reference TRBV15 and TRBJ2-2, is DAMVIQNPRYQVTQFGKPVTLSCSQTLNHNVMYWYQQKSSQAPKLLFHYYDKDFNNEADTPDNFQSRRPNTSFCFLDIRSPGLGDTAMYLCATSRRSGSAAGELFFGEGSRLTVL.

V usage is TRBV7-2 and J usage is TRBJ2-1; D possibly corresponds to TRBD2 (5 bases). The CDR3 spans 15 residues. Germline lookup yields CDR1 SGHTA and CDR2 FQGNSA. V was trimmed by 3 bases and J by 1 base, leaving 10 bases between them. CDR3 region: CASSFESGSYNEQFF. The CDR3 DNA reads as TGTGCCAGCAGCTTTGAAAGCGGATCCTACAATGAGCAGTTCTTC.

V gene TRBV9 combines with J gene TRBJ2-3; 12 nucleotides align to TRBD2. The CDR3 is 17 amino acids. Germline CDR1 and CDR2: SGDLS and YYNGEE. V gave up 4 bases and J gave up 5 bases; unmatched junction bases: 11. CDR3 bases: TGTGCCAGCAGCCTCGCCCCGACTAGCGGGGGTGGAGATACGCAGTATTTT. This gives the protein CASSLAPTSGGGDTQYF.

The V gene is TRBV5-1, the J gene TRBJ2-3; 7 bases align to TRBD1. V was pared by 4 bases and J by 2 bases, with 4 bases of the junction left unmatched. The germline V gene encodes CDR1 SGHRS and CDR2 YFSETQ. CDR3 size: 14 residues. CDR3 sequence reads: CASSKGQSTDTQYF. For the CDR3, the DNA is TGCGCCAGCAGCAAGGGACAGTCCACAGATACGCAGTATTTT.

The table lists this clonotype with many counts. The V and J genes are TRBV6-2 or TRBV6-3 and TRBJ2-7; tentative D call: TRBD1 (6 bases). Germline loops: CDR1 MNHEY, CDR2 SVGEGT. The CDR3 has 13 residues. V was pared by 5 bases and J by 2 bases, with 10 bases between. CDR3 sequence (DNA): TGTGCCAGCAGTACAAGACAGGCCTACGAGCAGTACTTC. Amino acid sequence: CASSTRQAYEQYF.

The chain links TRBV11-3 to TRBJ1-6, with D unclear. V was clipped by 5 bases and J by 7 bases, with 18 bases between them. The germline V gene has CDR1 SGHNT and CDR2 YENEEA. The CDR3 loop spans 16 amino acids. CDR3 sequence (DNA): TGTGCCAGCAGCAATCCGCTGGGCCAAAAGAATTCACCCCTCCACTTT. It yields the protein CASSNPLGQKNSPLHF. Based on the CDR3 plus reference TRBV11-3 and TRBJ1-6, the full variable domain is EAGVVQSPRYKIIEKKQPVAFWCNPISGHNTLYWYLQNLGQGPELLIRYENEEAVDDSQLPKDRFSAERLKGVDSTLKIQPAELGDSAVYLCASSNPLGQKNSPLHFGNGTRLTVT.

This clonotype was observed many times. V and J are TRBV30 and TRBJ2-1, with D uncertain. CDR3 length: 13 amino acids. The germline V gene encodes CDR1 GTSNPN and CDR2 SVGIG (reference sequence). The V end lost 0 bases, the J end lost 7 bases, and 10 bases lay between the germline ends. CDR3 DNA: TGTGCCTGGAGTGTACTGGCCACAAATGAGCAGTTCTTC. Its protein is CAWSVLATNEQFF.

This clonotype was counted many times. The V gene is TRBV28, the J gene TRBJ1-1; 8 bases line up with TRBD1. Losses at the gene ends were 5 bases for V and 5 bases for J; bases not matched to a gene: 7. The germline gives CDR1 MDHEN, CDR2 SYDVKM. CDR3 length: 14 residues. CDR3 amino acids: CASSSRTGRTEAFF. CDR3 DNA: TGTGCCAGCAGTAGCCGGACAGGGCGTACTGAAGCTTTCTTT.

This clonotype was seen only a few times. The J gene is TRBJ2-7, the V gene TRBV28, with 7 bases that match TRBD2. Germline V gene sequence: CDR1 MDHEN, CDR2 SYDVKM. The V segment lost 7 bases and the J segment 5 bases; nucleotides outside the gene matches: 11. This CDR3 has 14 amino acids. The CDR3 region is CASTKPRTRDEQYF. Written as DNA, the CDR3 is TGTGCCAGCACCAAACCGAGGACTAGAGACGAGCAGTACTTC. Full variable domain (rest looked up from reference TRBV28 and TRBJ2-7): DVKVTQSSRYLVKRTGEKVFLECVQDMDHENMFWYRQDPGLGLRLIYFSYDVKMKEKGDIPEGYSVSREKKERFSLILESASTNQTSMYLCASTKPRTRDEQYFGPGTRLTVT.

This clonotype was counted a few times. The rearrangement uses TRBV25-1 and TRBJ2-7, with D possibly matching TRBD2 (5 bases). Germline V gene data show CDR1 as MGHDK and CDR2 as SYGVNS. With 3 bases removed from V and 6 bases from J, the gap between germline ends came to 12 bases. The CDR3 runs 13 residues. The CDR3 here is CASSDWRGLEQYF. The CDR3 DNA reads TGTGCCAGCAGTGATTGGAGAGGGCTCGAGCAGTACTTC.

This clonotype was detected ten times or more. The CDR3 DNA reads TGTGCCAGCAGTGTCTCCCAGGGACAGGGTCAAGAGCAGTTCTTC. It yields the protein CASSVSQGQGQEQFF. V and J are TRBV6-1 and TRBJ2-1, with 9 bases aligning to TRBD1. There are 15 residues in the CDR3. Germline V gene lookup returns CDR1 MNHNS and CDR2 SASEGT. The junction had 11 bases not matched to a gene; V was cut back by 4 bases and J by 10 bases.

At least ten counts were recorded for this clonotype. V is TRBV5-1 and J is TRBJ2-3; 12 bases line up with TRBD2. Germline CDR1 is SGHRS and CDR2 is YFSETQ. The CDR3 loop spans 17 amino acids. The V segment lost 4 bases and the J segment 8 bases; nucleotides outside the gene matches: 14. The CDR3: CASSLGTSGPPGLTQYF. DNA of the CDR3: TGCGCCAGCAGCCTAGGGACTAGCGGGCCACCAGGCCTTACGCAGTATTTT.

As concerns this clonotype: At one end, the junction sequence differs from germline, possibly due to a read error. The genes are TRBV29-1 and TRBJ2-5; TRBD1 is a possible D gene (6 bases). The CDR3 spans 15 residues. Germline V gene sequence: CDR1 SQVTM, CDR2 ANQGSEA. This CDR3 is CSVEVGGRPQKTQYF. CDR3 bases: TGCAGCGTTGAAGTAGGGGGACGGCCCCAAAAGACCCAGTACTTC.

The chain uses TRBV11-2 and TRBJ1-1; D uncertain. The V gene's germline CDR1 is SGHAT and CDR2 FQNNGV. CDR3 length equals 14 residues. Trimming pared 0 bases from V and 7 bases from J, leaving 12 bases between. CDR3 DNA: TGTGCCAGCAGCTTAGATTCGCCCCTTTATGAAGCTTTCTTT. Translating gives CASSLDSPLYEAFF.

This clonotype has just a few counts. The V call is TRBV7-9, the J call TRBJ2-7; a weak D match, TRBD2 (6 bases). Germline V CDR1 and CDR2: SEHNR, FQNEAQ (reference sequence). Between the trimmed V and J ends, which lost 4 bases and 7 bases, there was a span of 17 bases. The CDR3 totals 14 residues. Written as DNA, the CDR3 is TGTGCCAGCAGCTCACCCGGGGGATCAAGGGAGCAGTACTTC. Encoded protein: CASSSPGGSREQYF.